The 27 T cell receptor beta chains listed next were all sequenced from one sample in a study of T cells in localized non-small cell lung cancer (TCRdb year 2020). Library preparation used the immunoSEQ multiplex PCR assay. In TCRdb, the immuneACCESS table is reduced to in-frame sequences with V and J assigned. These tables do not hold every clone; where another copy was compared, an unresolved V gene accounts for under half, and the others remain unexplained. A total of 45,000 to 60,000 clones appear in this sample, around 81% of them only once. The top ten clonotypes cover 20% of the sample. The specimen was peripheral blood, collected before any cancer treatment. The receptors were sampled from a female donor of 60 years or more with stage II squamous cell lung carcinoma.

CDR3 sequence reads: CASSLMGTANTEAFF. CDR3 coding DNA: TGTGCCAGCAGCTTAATGGGGACAGCGAACACTGAAGCTTTCTTT. The rearrangement uses TRBV7-9 and TRBJ1-1, with 7 bases fitting TRBD1. The CDR3 runs 15 residues. J was trimmed by 1 base and V by 2 bases; bases with no gene match: 4. Germline values: CDR1 SEHNR, CDR2 FQNEAQ (reference sequence).

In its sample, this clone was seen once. The CDR3 is CASSQVAGEREKLFF. DNA for the CDR3: TGCGCCAGCAGCCAAGTAGCGGGGGAGCGAGAAAAACTGTTTTTT. The chain has TRBV4-3 and TRBJ1-4; possible D gene TRBD1, 5 bases. Between the trimmed V and J ends, which lost 1 base and 8 bases, there was a span of 14 bases. Germline-derived CDR1 and CDR2 are LGHNA and YSLEER. The CDR3 covers 15 residues.

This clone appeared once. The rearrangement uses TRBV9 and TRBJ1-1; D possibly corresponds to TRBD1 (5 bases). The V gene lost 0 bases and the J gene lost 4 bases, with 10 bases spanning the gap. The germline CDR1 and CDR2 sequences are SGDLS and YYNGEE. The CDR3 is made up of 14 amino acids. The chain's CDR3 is CASSVDRGSTEAFF. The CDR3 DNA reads TGTGCCAGCAGCGTAGACCGGGGGTCCACTGAAGCTTTCTTT.

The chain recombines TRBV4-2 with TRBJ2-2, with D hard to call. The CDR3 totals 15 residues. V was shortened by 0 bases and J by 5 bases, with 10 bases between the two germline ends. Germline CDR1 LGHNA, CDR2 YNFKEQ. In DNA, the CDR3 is TGTGCCAGCAGCCAAGAAACAAGTAGGACCGGGGAGCTGTTTTTT. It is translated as CASSQETSRTGELFF.

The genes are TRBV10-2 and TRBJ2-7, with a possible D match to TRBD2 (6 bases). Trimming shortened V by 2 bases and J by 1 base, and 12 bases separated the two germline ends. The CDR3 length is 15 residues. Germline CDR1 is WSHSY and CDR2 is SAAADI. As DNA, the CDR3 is TGCGCCAGCAGTGAGGGCGGGACCCCATCCTACGAGCAGTACTTC. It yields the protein CASSEGGTPSYEQYF.

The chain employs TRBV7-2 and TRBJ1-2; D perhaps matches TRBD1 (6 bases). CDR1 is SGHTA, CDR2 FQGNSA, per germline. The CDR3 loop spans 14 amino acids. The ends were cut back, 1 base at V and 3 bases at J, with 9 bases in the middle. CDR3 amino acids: CASSLVEGDYGYTF. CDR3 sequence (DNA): TGTGCCAGCAGCTTAGTAGAGGGGGACTATGGCTACACCTTC.

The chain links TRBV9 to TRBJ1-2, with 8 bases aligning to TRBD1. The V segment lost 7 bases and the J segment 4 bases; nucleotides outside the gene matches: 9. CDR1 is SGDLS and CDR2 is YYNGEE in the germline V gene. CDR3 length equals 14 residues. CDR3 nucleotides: TGTGCCAGCGGAGGGACAGGAGGTTCCTATGGCTACACCTTC. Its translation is CASGGTGGSYGYTF. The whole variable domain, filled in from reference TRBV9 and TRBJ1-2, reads DSGVTQTPKHLITATGQRVTLRCSPRSGDLSVYWYQQSLDQGLQFLIQYYNGEERAKGNILERFSAQQFPDLHSELNLSSLELGDSALYFCASGGTGGSYGYTFGSGTRLTVV.

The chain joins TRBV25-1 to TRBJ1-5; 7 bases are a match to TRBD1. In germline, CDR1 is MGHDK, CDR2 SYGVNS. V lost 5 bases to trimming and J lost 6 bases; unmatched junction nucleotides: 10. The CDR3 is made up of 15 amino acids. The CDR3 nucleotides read TGTGCCAGCAGTCCTTCTGGAGGGGGCGGTCAGCCCCAGCATTTT. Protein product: CASSPSGGGGQPQHF.

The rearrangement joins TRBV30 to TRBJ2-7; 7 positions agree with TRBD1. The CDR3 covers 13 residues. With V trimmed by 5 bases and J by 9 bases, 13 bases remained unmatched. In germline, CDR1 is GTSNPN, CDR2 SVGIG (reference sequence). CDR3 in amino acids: CAWSQGQQKAQYF. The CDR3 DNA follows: TGTGCCTGGTCACAGGGACAGCAGAAGGCGCAGTACTTC.

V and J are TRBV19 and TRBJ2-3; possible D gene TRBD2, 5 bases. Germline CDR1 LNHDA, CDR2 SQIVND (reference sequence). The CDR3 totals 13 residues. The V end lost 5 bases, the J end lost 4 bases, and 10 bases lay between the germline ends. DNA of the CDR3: TGTGCCAGTAGTCCCGGAGCGGCAGATACGCAGTATTTT. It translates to CASSPGAADTQYF.

The chain's CDR3 is CASARMGGPTDTQYF. In nucleotides, the CDR3 is TGTGCCAGCGCAAGGATGGGGGGGCCCACAGATACGCAGTATTTT. The chain has TRBV2 and TRBJ2-3, with a weak D call TRBD2 (7 bases). V shed 8 bases and J shed 2 bases, with 17 bases lying between them. CDR3 length equals 15 residues. Germline V gene data show CDR1 as SNHLY and CDR2 as FYNNEI.

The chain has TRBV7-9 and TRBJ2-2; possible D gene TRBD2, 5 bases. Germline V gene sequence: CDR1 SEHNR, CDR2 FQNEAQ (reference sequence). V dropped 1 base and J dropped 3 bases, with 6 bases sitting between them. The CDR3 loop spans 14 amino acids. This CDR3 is CASSLGGDTGELFF. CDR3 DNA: TGTGCCAGCAGCTTAGGGGGAGACACCGGGGAGCTGTTTTTT.

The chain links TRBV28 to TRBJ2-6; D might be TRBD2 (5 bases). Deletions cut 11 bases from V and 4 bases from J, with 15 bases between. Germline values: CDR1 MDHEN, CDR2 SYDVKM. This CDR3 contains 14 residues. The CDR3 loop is CAAGRGTGANVLTF. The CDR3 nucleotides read TGTGCCGCGGGTCGGGGAACCGGGGCCAACGTCCTGACTTTC.

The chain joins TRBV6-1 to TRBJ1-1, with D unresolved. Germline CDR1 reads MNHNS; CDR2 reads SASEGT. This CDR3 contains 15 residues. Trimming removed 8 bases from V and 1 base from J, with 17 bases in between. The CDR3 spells CASFIRETRNTEAFF. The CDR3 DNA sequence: TGTGCCAGCTTTATCCGGGAGACGAGGAACACTGAAGCTTTCTTT.

The CDR3 sequence: CASSLARGDLNEQFF. Written as DNA, the CDR3 is TGTGCCAGCAGCTTGGCACGCGGGGACCTAAATGAGCAGTTCTTC. V is TRBV7-9 and J is TRBJ2-1, with D possibly TRBD2 on 6 matching bases. Germline CDR1 SEHNR, CDR2 FQNEAQ (reference sequence). The CDR3 consists of 15 residues. Deletions cut 3 bases from V and 7 bases from J, with 16 bases between.

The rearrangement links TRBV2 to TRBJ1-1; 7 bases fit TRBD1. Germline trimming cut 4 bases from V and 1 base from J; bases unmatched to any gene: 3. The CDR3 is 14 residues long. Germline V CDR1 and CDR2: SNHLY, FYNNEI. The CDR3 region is CASSGRQGNTEAFF. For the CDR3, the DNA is TGTGCCAGCAGTGGGCGACAGGGGAACACTGAAGCTTTCTTT.

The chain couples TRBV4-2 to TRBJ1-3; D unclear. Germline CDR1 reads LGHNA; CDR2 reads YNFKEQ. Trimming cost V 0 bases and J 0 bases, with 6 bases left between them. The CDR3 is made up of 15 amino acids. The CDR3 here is CASSQDVSSGNTIYF. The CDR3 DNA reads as TGTGCCAGCAGCCAAGATGTGAGCTCTGGAAACACCATATATTTT.

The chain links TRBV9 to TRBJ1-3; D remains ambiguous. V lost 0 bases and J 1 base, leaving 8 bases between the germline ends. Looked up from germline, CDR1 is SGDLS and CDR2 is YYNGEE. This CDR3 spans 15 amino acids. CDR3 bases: TGTGCCAGCAGCGTAGAGCGGGCGTCTGGAAACACCATATATTTT. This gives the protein CASSVERASGNTIYF.

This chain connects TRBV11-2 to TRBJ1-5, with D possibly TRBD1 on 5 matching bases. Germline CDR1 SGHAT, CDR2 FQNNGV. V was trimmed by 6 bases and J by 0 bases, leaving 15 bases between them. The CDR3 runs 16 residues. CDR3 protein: CASSAGPRNSNQPQHF. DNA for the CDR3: TGTGCCAGCAGTGCGGGACCCCGTAATAGCAATCAGCCCCAGCATTTT.

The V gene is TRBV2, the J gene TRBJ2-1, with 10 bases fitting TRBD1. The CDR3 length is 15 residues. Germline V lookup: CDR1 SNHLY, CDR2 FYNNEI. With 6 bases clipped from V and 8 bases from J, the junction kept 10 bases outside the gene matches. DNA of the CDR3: TGTGCCAGCAGCCCCGGGACAGGGGTTTTGGATGAGCAGTTCTTC. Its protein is CASSPGTGVLDEQFF.

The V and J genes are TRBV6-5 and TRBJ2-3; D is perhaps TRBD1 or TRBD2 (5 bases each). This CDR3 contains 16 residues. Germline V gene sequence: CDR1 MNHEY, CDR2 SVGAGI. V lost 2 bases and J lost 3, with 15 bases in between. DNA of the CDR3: TGTGCCAGCAGTTACGAGATCGGGACCAGAACAGATACGCAGTATTTT. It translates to CASSYEIGTRTDTQYF.

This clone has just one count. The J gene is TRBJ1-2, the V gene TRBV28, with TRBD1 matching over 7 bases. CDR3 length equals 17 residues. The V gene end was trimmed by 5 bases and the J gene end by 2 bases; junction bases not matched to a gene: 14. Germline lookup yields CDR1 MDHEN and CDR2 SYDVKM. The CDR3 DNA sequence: TGTGCCAGCAGTCCCCCAGGACAGGAACTCATGAACTATGGCTACACCTTC. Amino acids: CASSPPGQELMNYGYTF.

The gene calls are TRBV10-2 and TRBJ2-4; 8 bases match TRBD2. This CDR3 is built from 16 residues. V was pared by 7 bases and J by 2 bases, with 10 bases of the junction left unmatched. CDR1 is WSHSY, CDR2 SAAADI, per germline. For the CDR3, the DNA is TGCGCCAGCATTGATACGGGGGGGATAACCAAAAACATTCAGTACTTC. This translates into CASIDTGGITKNIQYF.

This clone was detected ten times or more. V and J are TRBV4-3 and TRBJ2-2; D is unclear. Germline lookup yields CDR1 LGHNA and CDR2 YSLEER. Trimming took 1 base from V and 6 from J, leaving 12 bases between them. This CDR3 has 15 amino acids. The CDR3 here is CASSQVASPPGELFF. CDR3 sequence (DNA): TGCGCCAGCAGCCAAGTCGCCTCTCCCCCCGGGGAGCTGTTTTTT.

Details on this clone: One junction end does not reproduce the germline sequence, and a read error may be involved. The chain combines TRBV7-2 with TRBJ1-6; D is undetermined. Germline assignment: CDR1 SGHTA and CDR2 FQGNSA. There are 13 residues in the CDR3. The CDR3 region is CASSLTPAHGVDF. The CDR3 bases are TGTGCCAGCAGCTTAACACCGGCACACGGAGTTGACTTT.

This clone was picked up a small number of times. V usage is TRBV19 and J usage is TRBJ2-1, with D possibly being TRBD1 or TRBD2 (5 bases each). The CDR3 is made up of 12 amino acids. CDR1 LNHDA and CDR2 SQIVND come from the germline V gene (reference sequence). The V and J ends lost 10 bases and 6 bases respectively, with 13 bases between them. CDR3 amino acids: CATNGGFNEQFF. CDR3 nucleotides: TGTGCCACTAATGGGGGATTCAATGAGCAGTTCTTC. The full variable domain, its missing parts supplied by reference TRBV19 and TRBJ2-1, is DGGITQSPKYLFRKEGQNVTLSCEQNLNHDAMYWYRQDPGQGLRLIYYSQIVNDFQKGDIAEGYSVSREKKESFPLTVTSAQKNPTAFYLCATNGGFNEQFFGPGTRLTVL.

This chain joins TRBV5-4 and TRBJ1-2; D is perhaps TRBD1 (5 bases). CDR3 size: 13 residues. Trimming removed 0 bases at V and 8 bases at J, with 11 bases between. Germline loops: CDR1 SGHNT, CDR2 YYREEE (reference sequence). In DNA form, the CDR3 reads TGTGCCAGCAGCTTGGAGGGGCAGGTCGGCTACACCTTC. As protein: CASSLEGQVGYTF.